The subject of this entry is one T cell receptor (beta chain). The antigen is unknown. Investigators performed immunoSEQ version v3.0 at survey level. TCRdb keeps only in-frame clones here, not all; method: immunoSEQ multiplex PCR. The table shows about 11,000 clones, with approximately 79% occurring only once. This record comes from a study of long-term antiretroviral therapy in people with HIV. Regarding the study as a whole: Compared with controls, HIV repertoires showed narrower CDR3 length ranges. Upon ART, diversity increased but remained lower than transplant donor controls.

The specimen was unsorted PBMCs, collected 7.2 years after starting antiretroviral therapy. This receptor was identified in a man between 50 and 59 years old with HIV.

The CDR3 bases are TGTGCCAGCAGCTTAATAGGAGCCGATACGCAGTATTTT. Translated: CASSLIGADTQYF. This rearrangement joins TRBV7-6 to TRBJ2-3; D remains unclear. Germline V lookup: CDR1 SGHVS, CDR2 FNYEAQ. V was clipped by 2 bases and J by 6 bases, with 9 bases between them. This CDR3 has 13 amino acids.